This T cell receptor (beta chain) was obtained from a study of T cell repertoires in cytomegalovirus infection. TCRdb processed the reads anew with MiXCR; each CDR3 protein has one entry. The repertoire consists of about 400,000 distinct CDR3 sequences, with 15% to 20% occurring once and the leading ten covering 8.7%. About this clonotype itself: Antigen: not known.

Findings and limits, study-wide: Using cumulative public TCR beta family frequency, the authors identified those who carried CMV together with the relevant HLA.

This clonotype was obtained from a human donor in good health (CMV status not recorded). Some clones in this sample may be carry-over from other donors' samples. Sequenced sample: PBMCs.

Written as DNA, the CDR3 is TGTGCCAGTAGTATAGCCGGGACCAGTAGCAATCAGCCCCAGCATTTT. Translation gives CASSIAGTSSNQPQHF. The rearrangement uses TRBV19 and TRBJ1-5, with a possible D match to TRBD1 (5 bases). V lost 1 base and J lost 0, with 10 bases in between. The germline CDR1 and CDR2 sequences are LNHDA and SQIVND (reference sequence). This CDR3 spans 16 amino acids.